The 2 T cell receptor beta chains given below trace back to one sample, sequenced in a study of blood T cell repertoires in COVID-19. The repertoire was sequenced with immunoSEQ multiplex PCR; TCRdb's copy has only in-frame clones and lacks some. The table lists under 130,000 clones, about four fifths of them singletons. Sample: peripheral blood. These TCRs come from an elderly man with acute or convalescent COVID-19.

This clone is medium-sized (0.01 to 0.1%) by share. V gene TRBV27 combines with J gene TRBJ1-1; TRBD1 might be the D (6 bases). The CDR3 runs 13 residues. V was cut by 3 bases and J by 6 bases, with 11 bases left in between. Per germline, CDR1 MNHEY and CDR2 SMNVEV (reference sequence). The CDR3 here is CASSFARGPEAFF. The CDR3 bases are TGTGCCAGCAGTTTCGCCAGGGGCCCTGAAGCTTTCTTT.

Ten or more counts support this clone. V usage is TRBV29-1 and J usage is TRBJ2-7; 7 positions agree with TRBD2. The CDR3 extends over 13 amino acids. Looked up from germline, CDR1 is SQVTM and CDR2 is ANQGSEA. The trim removed 4 bases at V and 2 bases at J, leaving 5 bases unmatched. CDR3 in DNA: TGCAGCGTTGGTCTAGCGGACACCTACGAGCAGTACTTC. This sequence encodes CSVGLADTYEQYF.